This T cell receptor (gamma chain) derives from a study of Vδ1+ human thymocytes. General observations from the study: Thymic TRG and TRD repertoires appeared highly polyclonal, with Gaussian CDR3 length distributions. Thymic delta-chain repertoires held roughly 20% Vdelta2 sequences and few Vdelta3, despite high sort purity.

Note on this clone: What it recognizes is unknown.

The germline CDR1 and CDR2 sequences are VINAFY and YDVSNSKD. V trimming: 2 bases; J trimming: 16 bases; junction bases outside the gene matches: 11. CDR3 length: 11 residues. Sequences come from RNA converted to cDNA by reverse transcription. Multiplex PCR used pooled V-gene forward primers and a constant-region reverse primer to amplify CDR3s. With CATT, TCRdb re-called clones from the multiplex PCR reads. Of about 22,000 gamma-chain clones listed, roughly 15% are singletons. Sequencing used Vdelta1+ gamma-delta thymocytes from the thymus. Subset reported: FACS-sorted CD3+ TCRalphabeta- TCRVdelta1+ TCRVdelta2- thymocytes. This TCR was sampled from a child younger than two who had congenital heart surgery. The chain combines TRGV5 with TRGJ1 or TRGJ2. The CDR3 DNA follows: TGTGCCACCTGGGACATGCGGGGTTGCCTCTTT. Translating gives CATWDMRGCLF.